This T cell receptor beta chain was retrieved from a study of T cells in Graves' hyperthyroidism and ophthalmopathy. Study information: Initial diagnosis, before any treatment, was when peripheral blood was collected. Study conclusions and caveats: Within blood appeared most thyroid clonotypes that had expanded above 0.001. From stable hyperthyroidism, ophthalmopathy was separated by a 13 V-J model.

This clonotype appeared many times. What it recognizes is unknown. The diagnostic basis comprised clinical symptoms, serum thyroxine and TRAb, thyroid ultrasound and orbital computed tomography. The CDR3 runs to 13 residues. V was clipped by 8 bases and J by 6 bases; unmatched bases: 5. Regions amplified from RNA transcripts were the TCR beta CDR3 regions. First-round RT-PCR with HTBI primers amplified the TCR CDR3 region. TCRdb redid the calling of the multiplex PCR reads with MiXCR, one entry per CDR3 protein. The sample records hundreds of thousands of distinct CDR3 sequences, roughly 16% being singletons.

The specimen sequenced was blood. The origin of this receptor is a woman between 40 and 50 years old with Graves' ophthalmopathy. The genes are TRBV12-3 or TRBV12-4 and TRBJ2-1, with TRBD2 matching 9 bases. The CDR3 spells CASGLAGLNEQFF. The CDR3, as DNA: TGTGCCAGCGGGCTAGCGGGACTCAATGAGCAGTTCTTC.